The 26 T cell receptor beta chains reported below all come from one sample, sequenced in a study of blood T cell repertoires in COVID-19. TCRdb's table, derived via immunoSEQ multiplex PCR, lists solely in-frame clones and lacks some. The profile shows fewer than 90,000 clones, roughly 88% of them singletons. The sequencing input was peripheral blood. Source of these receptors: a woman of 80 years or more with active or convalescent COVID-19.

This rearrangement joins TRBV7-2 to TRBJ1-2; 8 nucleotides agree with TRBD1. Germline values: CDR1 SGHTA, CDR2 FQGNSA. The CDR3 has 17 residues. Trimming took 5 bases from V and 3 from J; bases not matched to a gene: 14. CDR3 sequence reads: CASSLTRTGKGDYGYTF. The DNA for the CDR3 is TGTGCCAGCAGCCTAACCAGGACAGGGAAGGGGGACTATGGCTACACCTTC.

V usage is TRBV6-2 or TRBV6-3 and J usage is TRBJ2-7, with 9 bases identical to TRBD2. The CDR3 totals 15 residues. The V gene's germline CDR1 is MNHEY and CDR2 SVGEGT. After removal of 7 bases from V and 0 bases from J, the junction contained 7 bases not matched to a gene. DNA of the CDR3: TGTGCCAGCACCCCTAGCGGGGTCAACTCCTACGAGCAGTACTTC. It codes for CASTPSGVNSYEQYF.

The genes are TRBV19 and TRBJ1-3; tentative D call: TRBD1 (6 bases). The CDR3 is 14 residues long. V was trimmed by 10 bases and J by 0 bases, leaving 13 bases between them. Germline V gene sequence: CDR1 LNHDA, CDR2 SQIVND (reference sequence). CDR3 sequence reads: CATAGVSSGNTIYF. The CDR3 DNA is TGTGCCACCGCAGGGGTATCCTCTGGAAACACCATATATTTT.

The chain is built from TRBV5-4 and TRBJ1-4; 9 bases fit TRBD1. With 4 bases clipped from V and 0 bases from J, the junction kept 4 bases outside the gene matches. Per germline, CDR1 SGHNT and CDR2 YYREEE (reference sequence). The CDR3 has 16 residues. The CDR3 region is CASSPGQGSTNEKLFF. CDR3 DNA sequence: TGTGCCAGCAGCCCGGGACAGGGTTCAACTAATGAAAAACTGTTTTTT. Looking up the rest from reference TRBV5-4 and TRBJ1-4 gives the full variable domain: ETGVTQSPTHLIKTRGQQVTLRCSSQSGHNTVSWYQQALGQGPQFIFQYYREEENGRGNFPPRFSGLQFPNYSSELNVNALELDDSALYLCASSPGQGSTNEKLFFGSGTQLSVL.

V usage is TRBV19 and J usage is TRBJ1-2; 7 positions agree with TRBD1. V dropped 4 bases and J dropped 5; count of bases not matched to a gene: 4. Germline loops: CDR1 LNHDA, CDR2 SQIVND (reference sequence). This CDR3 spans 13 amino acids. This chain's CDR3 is CASSRGGRYGYTF. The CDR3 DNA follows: TGTGCCAGTAGTAGAGGGGGCCGTTATGGCTACACCTTC. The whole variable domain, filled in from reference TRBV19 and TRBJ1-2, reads DGGITQSPKYLFRKEGQNVTLSCEQNLNHDAMYWYRQDPGQGLRLIYYSQIVNDFQKGDIAEGYSVSREKKESFPLTVTSAQKNPTAFYLCASSRGGRYGYTFGSGTRLTVV.

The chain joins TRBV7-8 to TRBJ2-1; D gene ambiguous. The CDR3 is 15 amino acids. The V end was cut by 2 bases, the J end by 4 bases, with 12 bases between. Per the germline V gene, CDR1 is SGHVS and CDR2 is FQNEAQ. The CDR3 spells CASSLLEKRYNEQFF. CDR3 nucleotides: TGTGCCAGCAGCTTACTGGAGAAGAGATACAATGAGCAGTTCTTC.

This CDR3 is CASSRTYQETQYF. CDR3 sequence (DNA): TGTGCCAGCAGTCGGACTTATCAAGAGACCCAGTACTTC. J is TRBJ2-5 and V is TRBV27, with D possibly TRBD2 on 5 matching bases. Trimming took off 5 bases at V and 2 bases at J, with 9 bases between the two ends. The CDR3 loop spans 13 amino acids. Germline assignment: CDR1 MNHEY and CDR2 SMNVEV (reference sequence).

The CDR3 loop is CAARWGDNQPQHF. CDR3 DNA sequence: TGTGCCGCCAGATGGGGGGACAATCAGCCCCAGCATTTT. The rearrangement uses TRBV6-5 and TRBJ1-5, with D tentatively TRBD1 (5 bases). This CDR3 is built from 13 residues. V was shortened by 11 bases and J by 3 bases, with 14 bases between the two germline ends. Germline CDR1 is MNHEY and CDR2 is SVGAGI.

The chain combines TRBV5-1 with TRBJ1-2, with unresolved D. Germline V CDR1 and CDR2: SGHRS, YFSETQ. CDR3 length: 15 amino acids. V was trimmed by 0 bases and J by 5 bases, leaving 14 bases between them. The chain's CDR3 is CASSLGGSIEYGYTF. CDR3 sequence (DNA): TGCGCCAGCAGCTTGGGCGGAAGCATAGAATATGGCTACACCTTC.

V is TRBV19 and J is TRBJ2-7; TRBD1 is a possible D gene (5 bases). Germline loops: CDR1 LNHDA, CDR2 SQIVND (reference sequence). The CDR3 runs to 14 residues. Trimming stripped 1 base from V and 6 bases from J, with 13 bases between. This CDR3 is CASSIGRNRPEQYF. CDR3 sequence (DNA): TGTGCCAGTAGTATAGGACGGAACAGGCCCGAGCAGTACTTC.

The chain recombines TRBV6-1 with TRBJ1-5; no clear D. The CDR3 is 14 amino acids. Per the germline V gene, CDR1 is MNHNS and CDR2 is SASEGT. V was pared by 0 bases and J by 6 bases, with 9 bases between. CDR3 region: CASSEALGFQPQHF. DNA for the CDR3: TGTGCCAGCAGTGAAGCGCTAGGTTTTCAGCCCCAGCATTTT.

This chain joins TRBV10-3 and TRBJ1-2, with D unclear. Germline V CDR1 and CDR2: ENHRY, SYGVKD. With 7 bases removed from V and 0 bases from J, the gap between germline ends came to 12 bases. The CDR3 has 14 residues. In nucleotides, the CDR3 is TGTGCCATCACCCCACTCTCCTCTAACTATGGCTACACCTTC. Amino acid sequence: CAITPLSSNYGYTF.

The CDR3 DNA sequence: TGTGCCAGCAGCTTACCTGTGGATACGCAGTATTTT. Amino acids: CASSLPVDTQYF. The gene calls are TRBV11-2 and TRBJ2-3; D gene unclear. The CDR3 length is 12 residues. The V gene's germline CDR1 is SGHAT and CDR2 FQNNGV. The V end was cut by 2 bases, the J end by 6 bases, with 6 bases between.

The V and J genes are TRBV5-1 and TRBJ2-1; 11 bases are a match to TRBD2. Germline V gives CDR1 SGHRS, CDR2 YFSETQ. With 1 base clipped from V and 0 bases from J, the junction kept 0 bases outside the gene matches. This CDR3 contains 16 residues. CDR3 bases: TGCGCCAGCAGCTTGACTAGCGGGAGCTCCTACAATGAGCAGTTCTTC. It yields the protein CASSLTSGSSYNEQFF.

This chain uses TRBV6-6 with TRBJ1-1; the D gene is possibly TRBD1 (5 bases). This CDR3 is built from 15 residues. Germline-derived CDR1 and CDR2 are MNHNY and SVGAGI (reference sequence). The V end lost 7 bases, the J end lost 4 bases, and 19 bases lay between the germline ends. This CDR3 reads CASKVTGEDGTEAFF. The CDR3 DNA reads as TGTGCCAGCAAAGTGACGGGGGAGGATGGCACTGAAGCTTTCTTT.

The CDR3 region is CSTPMAGAYNEQFF. The CDR3, as DNA: TGCAGCACCCCTATGGCGGGCGCCTACAATGAGCAGTTCTTC. The chain couples TRBV29-1 to TRBJ2-1, with a tentative D call TRBD2 (5 bases). In germline, CDR1 is SQVTM, CDR2 ANQGSEA. Trimming pared 8 bases from V and 2 bases from J, leaving 16 bases between. CDR3 length equals 14 residues.

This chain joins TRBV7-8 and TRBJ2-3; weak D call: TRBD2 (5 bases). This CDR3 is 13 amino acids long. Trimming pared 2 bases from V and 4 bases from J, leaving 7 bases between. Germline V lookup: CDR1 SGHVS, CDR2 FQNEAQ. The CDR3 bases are TGTGCCAGCAGCTTACGGGGAGCAGATACGCAGTATTTT. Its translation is CASSLRGADTQYF.

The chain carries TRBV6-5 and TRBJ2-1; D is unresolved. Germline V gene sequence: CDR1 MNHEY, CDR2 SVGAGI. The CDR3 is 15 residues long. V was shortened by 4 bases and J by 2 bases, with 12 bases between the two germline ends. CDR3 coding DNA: TGTGCCAGCAGTTCCCTTCGTGCGGCCTACAATGAGCAGTTCTTC. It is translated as CASSSLRAAYNEQFF.

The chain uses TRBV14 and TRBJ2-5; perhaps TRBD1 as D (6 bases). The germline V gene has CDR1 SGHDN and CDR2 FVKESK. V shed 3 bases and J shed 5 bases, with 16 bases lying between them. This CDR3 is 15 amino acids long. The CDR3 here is CASSHTAGAQETQYF. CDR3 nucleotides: TGTGCCAGCAGCCATACCGCAGGGGCTCAGGAGACCCAGTACTTC. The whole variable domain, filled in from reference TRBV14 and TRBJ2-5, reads EAGVTQFPSHSVIEKGQTVTLRCDPISGHDNLYWYRRVMGKEIKFLLHFVKESKQDESGMPNNRFLAERTGGTYSTLKVQPAELEDSGVYFCASSHTAGAQETQYFGPGTRLLVL.

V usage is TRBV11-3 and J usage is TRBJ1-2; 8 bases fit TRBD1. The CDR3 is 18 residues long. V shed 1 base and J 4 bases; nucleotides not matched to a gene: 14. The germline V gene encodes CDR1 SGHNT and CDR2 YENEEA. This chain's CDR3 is CASSLAFTGQGLGYGYTF. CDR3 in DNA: TGTGCCAGCAGCTTAGCCTTTACAGGACAGGGTTTGGGCTATGGCTACACCTTC.

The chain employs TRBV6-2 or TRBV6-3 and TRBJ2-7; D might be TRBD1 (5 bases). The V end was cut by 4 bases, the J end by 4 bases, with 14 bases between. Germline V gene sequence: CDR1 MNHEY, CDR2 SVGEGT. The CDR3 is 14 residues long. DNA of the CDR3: TGTGCCAGCAGTTTGACTCAGGGCCAATACGAGCAGTACTTC. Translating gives CASSLTQGQYEQYF.

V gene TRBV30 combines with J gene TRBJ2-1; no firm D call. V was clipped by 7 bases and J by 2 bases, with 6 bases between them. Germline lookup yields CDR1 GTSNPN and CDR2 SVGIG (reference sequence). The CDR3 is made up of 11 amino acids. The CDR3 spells CASSPYNEQFF. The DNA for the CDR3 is TGTGCCTCCTCCCCCTACAATGAGCAGTTCTTC.

The CDR3 here is CASSEGTGFYEKLFF. The DNA for the CDR3 is TGTGCCAGCAGTGAGGGGACAGGGTTTTATGAAAAACTGTTTTTT. The chain couples TRBV5-6 to TRBJ1-4, with 9 bases fitting TRBD1. Germline assignment: CDR1 SGHDT and CDR2 YYEEEE. The CDR3 runs to 15 residues. With 5 bases clipped from V and 6 bases from J, the junction kept 8 bases outside the gene matches.

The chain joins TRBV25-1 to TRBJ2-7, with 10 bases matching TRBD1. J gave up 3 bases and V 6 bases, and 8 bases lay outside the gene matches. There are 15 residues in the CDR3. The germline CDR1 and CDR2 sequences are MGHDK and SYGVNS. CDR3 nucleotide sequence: TGTGCCAGCAGCGGGACAGGGGAAAGGAACTACGAGCAGTACTTC. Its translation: CASSGTGERNYEQYF.

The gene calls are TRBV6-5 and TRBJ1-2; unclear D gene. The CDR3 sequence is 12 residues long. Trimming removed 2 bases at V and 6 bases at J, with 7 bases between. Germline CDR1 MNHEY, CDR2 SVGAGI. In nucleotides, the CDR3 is TGTGCCAGCAGTTACGCCGGGAATGGCTACACCTTC. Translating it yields CASSYAGNGYTF.

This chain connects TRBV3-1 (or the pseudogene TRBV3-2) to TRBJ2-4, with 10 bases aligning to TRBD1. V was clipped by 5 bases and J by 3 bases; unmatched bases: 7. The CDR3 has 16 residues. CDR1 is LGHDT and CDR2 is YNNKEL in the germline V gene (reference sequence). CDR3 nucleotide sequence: TGTGCCAGCAGCTCCCGGGACAGGGGAGTCAAAAACATTCAGTACTTC. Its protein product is CASSSRDRGVKNIQYF.